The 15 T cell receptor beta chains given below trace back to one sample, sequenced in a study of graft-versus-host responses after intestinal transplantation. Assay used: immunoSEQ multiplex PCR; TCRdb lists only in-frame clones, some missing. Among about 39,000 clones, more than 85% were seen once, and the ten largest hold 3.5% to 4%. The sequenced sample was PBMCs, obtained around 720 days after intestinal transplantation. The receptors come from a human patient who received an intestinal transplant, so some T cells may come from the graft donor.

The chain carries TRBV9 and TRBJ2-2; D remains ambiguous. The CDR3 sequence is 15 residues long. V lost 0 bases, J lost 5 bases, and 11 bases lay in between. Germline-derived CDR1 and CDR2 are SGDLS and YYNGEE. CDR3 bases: TGTGCCAGCAGCGTAGGCGGCCCTATAACCGGGGAGCTGTTTTTT. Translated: CASSVGGPITGELFF.

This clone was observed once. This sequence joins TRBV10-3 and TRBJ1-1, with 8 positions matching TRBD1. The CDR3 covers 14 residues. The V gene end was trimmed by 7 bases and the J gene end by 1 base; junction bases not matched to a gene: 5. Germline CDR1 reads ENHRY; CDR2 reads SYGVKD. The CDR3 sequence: CAITRDRTNTEAFF. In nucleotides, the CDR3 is TGTGCCATCACCCGGGACAGGACGAACACTGAAGCTTTCTTT.

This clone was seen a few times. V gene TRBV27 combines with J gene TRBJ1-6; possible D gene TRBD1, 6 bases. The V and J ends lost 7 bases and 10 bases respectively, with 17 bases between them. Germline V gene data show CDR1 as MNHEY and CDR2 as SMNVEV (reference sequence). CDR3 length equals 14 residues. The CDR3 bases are TGTGCCAGCACCGTACAGGGATTGCACTCACCCCTCCACTTT. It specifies CASTVQGLHSPLHF.

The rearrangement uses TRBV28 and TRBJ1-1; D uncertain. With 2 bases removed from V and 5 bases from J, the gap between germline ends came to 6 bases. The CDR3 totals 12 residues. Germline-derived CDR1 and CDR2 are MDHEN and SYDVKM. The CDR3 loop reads CASSLVWTEAFF. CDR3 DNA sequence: TGTGCCAGCAGTTTAGTTTGGACTGAAGCTTTCTTT.

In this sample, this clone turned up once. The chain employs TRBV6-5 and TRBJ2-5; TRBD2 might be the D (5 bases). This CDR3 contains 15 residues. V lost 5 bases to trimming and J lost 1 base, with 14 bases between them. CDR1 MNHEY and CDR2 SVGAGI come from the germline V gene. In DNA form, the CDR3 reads TGTGCCAGCAGTACCCGGAGGCAGAGCCAAGAGACCCAGTACTTC. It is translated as CASSTRRQSQETQYF.

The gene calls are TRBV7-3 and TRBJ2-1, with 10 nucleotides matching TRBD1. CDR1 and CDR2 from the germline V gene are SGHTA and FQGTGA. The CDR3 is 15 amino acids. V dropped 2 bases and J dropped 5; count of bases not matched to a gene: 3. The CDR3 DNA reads TGTGCCAGCAGCTTACGACAGGGGGCAAACAATGAGCAGTTCTTC. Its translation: CASSLRQGANNEQFF.

The CDR3 here is CASSLVTGDYNSPLHF. DNA for the CDR3: TGCGCCAGCAGCTTGGTTACAGGCGACTATAATTCACCCCTCCACTTT. V gene TRBV5-1 combines with J gene TRBJ1-6; maybe TRBD1 (5 bases). Trimming stripped 0 bases from V and 3 bases from J, with 10 bases between. Germline V lookup: CDR1 SGHRS, CDR2 YFSETQ. CDR3 length: 16 residues.

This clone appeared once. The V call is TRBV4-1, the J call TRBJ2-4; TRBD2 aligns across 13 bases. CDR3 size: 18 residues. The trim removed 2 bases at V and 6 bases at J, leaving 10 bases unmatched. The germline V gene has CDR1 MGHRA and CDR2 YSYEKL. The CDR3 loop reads CASSQLLAGGETRNIQYF. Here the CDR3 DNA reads TGCGCCAGCAGCCAACTACTAGCGGGAGGGGAAACTCGAAACATTCAGTACTTC.

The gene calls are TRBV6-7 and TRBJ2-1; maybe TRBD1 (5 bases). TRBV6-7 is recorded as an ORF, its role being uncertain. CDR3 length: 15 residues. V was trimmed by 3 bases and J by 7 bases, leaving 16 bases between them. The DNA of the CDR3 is TGTGCCAGCAGTTATAAAATCCCAGGGAAAAATGAGCAGTTCTTC. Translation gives CASSYKIPGKNEQFF.

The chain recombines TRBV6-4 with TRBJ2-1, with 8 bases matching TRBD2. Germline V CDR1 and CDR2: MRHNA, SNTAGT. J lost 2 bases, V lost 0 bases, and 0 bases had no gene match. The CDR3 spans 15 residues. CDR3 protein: CASSDSGGAYNEQFF. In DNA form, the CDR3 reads TGTGCCAGCAGTGACTCCGGGGGGGCCTACAATGAGCAGTTCTTC.

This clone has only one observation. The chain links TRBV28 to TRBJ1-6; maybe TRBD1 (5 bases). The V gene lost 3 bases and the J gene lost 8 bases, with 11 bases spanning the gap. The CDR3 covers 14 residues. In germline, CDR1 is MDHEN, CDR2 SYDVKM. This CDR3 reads CASSLSVGDSPLHF. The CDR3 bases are TGTGCCAGCAGTTTGTCAGTAGGGGATTCACCCCTCCACTTT.

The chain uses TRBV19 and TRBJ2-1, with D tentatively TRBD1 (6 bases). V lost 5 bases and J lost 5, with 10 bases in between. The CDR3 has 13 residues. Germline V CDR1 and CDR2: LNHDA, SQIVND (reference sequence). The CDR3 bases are TGTGCCAGTAGTCGCAGGGGCCACAATGAGCAGTTCTTC. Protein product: CASSRRGHNEQFF.

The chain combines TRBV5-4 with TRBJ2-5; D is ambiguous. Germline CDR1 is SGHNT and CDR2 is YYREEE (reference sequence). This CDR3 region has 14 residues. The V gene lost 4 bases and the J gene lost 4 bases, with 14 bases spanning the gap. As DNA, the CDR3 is TGTGCCAGCAGCCGAAGTGGGTTGGGAGAGACCCAGTACTTC. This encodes CASSRSGLGETQYF. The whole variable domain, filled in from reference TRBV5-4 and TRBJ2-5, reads ETGVTQSPTHLIKTRGQQVTLRCSSQSGHNTVSWYQQALGQGPQFIFQYYREEENGRGNFPPRFSGLQFPNYSSELNVNALELDDSALYLCASSRSGLGETQYFGPGTRLLVL.

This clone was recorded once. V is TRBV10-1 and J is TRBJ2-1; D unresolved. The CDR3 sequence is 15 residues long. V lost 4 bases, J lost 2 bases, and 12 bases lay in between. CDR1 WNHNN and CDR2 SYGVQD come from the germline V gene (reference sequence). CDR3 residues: CASSARDPTYNEQFF. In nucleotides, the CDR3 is TGCGCCAGCAGTGCTCGTGACCCTACCTACAATGAGCAGTTCTTC.

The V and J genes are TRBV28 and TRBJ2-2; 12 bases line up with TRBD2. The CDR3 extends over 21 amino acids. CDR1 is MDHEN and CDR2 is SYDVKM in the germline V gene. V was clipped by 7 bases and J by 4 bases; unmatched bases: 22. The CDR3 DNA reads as TGTGCCAGCACCCTGAATCGTCCGGGACTAGCGGGTCCTTCGGGCACCGGGGAGCTGTTTTTT. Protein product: CASTLNRPGLAGPSGTGELFF.